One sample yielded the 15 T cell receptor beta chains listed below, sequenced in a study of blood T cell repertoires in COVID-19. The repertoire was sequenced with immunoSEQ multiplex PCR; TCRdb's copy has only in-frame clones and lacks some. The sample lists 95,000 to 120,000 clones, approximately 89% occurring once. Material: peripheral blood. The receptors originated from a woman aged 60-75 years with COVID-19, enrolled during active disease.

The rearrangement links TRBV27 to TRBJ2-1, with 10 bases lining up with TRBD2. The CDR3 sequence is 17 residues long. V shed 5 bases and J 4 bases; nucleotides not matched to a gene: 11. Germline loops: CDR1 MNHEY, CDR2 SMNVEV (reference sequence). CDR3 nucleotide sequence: TGTGCCAGCAGTGCTCCTCAACTAGCGGGGAGTTACAATGAGCAGTTCTTC. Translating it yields CASSAPQLAGSYNEQFF.

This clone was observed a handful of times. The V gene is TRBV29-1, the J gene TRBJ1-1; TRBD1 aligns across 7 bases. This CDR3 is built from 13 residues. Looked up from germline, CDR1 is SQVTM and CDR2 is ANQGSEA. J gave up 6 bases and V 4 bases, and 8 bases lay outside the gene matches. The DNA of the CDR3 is TGCAGCGTTGCTAACAGGGGTATGGCTGAAGCTTTCTTT. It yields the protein CSVANRGMAEAFF.

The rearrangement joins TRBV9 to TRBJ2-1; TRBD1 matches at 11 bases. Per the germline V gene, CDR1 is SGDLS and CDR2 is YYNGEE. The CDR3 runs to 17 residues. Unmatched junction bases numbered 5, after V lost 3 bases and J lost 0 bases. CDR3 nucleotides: TGTGCCAGCAGCGGAGGACAGGGGGCCAGCTCCTACAATGAGCAGTTCTTC. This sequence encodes CASSGGQGASSYNEQFF.

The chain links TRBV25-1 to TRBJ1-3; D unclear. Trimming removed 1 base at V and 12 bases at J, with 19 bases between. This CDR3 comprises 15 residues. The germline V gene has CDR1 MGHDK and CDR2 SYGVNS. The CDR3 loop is CASSESRPAAGDIYF. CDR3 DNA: TGTGCCAGCAGTGAATCGAGGCCGGCAGCCGGGGACATATATTTT.

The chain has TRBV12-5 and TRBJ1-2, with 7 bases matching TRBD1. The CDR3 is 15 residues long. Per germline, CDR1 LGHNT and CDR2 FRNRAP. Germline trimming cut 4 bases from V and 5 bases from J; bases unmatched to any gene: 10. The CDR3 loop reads CASGSSGGSYYGYTF. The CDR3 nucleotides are TGTGCTAGTGGTTCTTCAGGGGGTAGCTATTATGGCTACACCTTC. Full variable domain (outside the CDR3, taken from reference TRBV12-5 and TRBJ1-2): DARVTQTPRHKVTEMGQEVTMRCQPILGHNTVFWYRQTMMQGLELLAYFRNRAPLDDSGMPKDRFSAEMPDATLATLKIQPSEPRDSAVYFCASGSSGGSYYGYTFGSGTRLTVV.

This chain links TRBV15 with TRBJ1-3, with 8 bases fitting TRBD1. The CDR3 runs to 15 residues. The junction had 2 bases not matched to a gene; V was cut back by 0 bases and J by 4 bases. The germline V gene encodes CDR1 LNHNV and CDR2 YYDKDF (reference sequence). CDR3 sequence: CATSRDGDRGNTIYF. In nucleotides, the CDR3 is TGTGCCACCAGCAGAGACGGGGACAGGGGAAACACCATATATTTT.

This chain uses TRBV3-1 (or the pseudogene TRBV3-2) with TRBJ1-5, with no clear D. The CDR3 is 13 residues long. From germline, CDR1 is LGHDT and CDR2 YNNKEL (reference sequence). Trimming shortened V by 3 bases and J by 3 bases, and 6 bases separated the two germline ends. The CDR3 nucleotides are TGTGCCAGCAGCCAGGGCCTCAATCAGCCCCAGCATTTT. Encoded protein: CASSQGLNQPQHF.

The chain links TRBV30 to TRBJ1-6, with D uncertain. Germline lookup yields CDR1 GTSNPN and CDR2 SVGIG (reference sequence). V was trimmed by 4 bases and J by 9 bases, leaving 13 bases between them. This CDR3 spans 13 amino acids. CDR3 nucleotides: TGTGCCTGGACGTATGGAGTTCGTTCACCCCTCCACTTT. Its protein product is CAWTYGVRSPLHF.

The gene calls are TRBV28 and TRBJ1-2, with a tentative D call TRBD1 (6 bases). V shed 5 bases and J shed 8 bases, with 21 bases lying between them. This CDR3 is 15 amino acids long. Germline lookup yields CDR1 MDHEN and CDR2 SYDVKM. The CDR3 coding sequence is TGTGCCAGCAGTCCCGGGCCCAGGGGCCCGAGAGGCTACACCTTC. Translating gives CASSPGPRGPRGYTF.

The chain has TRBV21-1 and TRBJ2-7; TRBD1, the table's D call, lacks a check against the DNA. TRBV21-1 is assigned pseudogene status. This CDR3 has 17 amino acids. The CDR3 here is CASSKKLPGQLIYEQYF. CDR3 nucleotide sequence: TGTGCCAGCAGCAAAAAACTTCCGGGACAACTGATCTACGAGCAGTACTTC.

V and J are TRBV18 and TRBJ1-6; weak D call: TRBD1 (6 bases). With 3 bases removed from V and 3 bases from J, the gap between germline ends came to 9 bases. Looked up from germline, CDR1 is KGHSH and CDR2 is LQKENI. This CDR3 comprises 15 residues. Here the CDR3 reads CASSPQGNYNSPLHF. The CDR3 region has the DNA TGTGCCAGCTCACCGCAGGGGAACTATAATTCACCCCTCCACTTT.

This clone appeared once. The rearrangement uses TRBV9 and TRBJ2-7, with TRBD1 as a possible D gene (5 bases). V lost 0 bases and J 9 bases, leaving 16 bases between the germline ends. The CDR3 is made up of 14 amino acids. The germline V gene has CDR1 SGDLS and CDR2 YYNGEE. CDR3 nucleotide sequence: TGTGCCAGCAGCGTAGCACAGGACCCGATGGTGCAGTACTTC. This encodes CASSVAQDPMVQYF.

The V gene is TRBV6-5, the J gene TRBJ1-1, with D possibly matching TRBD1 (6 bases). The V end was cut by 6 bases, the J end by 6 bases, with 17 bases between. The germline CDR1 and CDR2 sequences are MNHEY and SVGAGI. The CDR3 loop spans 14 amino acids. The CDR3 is CASSFSRTDAEAFF. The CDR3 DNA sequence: TGTGCCAGCAGCTTCTCCCGGACAGACGCTGAAGCTTTCTTT.

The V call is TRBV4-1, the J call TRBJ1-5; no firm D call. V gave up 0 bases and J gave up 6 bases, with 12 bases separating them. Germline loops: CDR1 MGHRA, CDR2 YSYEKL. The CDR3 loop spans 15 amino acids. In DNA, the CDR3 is TGCGCCAGCAGCCAAGATGGTAGAACGGGTCAGCCCCAGCATTTT. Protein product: CASSQDGRTGQPQHF.

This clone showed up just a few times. The CDR3 DNA is TGTGCCAGCAGCCAAGGCAGGGTGAGCTACGAGCAGTACTTC. The encoded protein is CASSQGRVSYEQYF. V usage is TRBV3-1 (or the pseudogene TRBV3-2) and J usage is TRBJ2-7, with D possibly matching TRBD1 (5 bases). Trimming removed 1 base at V and 3 bases at J, with 10 bases between. Germline loops: CDR1 LGHDT, CDR2 YNNKEL (reference sequence). The CDR3 runs to 14 residues.